These 8 T cell receptor beta chains were sequenced from one sample in a study of tumor and adjacent non-tumor tissue in lung cancer. TCRbeta libraries were built with three rounds of nested PCR, modified from ARM-PCR. TCRdb ran MiXCR on the multiplex PCR reads and lists one entry per CDR3 protein. The data contain roughly 65,000 distinct CDR3 sequences, just under 60% of them singletons. No cell sorting was done before RNA was extracted from the tissue. The sequenced sample was lung tumor tissue. These receptors originate from a man aged 45-60 years with non-small cell lung cancer.

This clonotype occurred once. A much larger clonotype is one base distant, so this may be a read error. The V gene is TRBV28, the J gene TRBJ1-5; D is undetermined. The germline gives CDR1 MDHEN, CDR2 SYDVKM. The CDR3 consists of 13 residues. CDR3 in DNA: TGTGCCGGCAGTTGGTATAGCAATCAGCCCCAGCATTTT. The encoded protein is CAGSWYSNQPQHF. The full variable domain, with the rest looked up from reference TRBV28 and TRBJ1-5, is DVKVTQSSRYLVKRTGEKVFLECVQDMDHENMFWYRQDPGLGLRLIYFSYDVKMKEKGDIPEGYSVSREKKERFSLILESASTNQTSMYLCAGSWYSNQPQHFGDGTRLSIL.

Regarding this clonotype: Here the CDR3 omits its conserved ending phenylalanine or tryptophan, so a read error is the likely source. This chain uses TRBV11-2 with TRBJ1-1; D remains ambiguous. Germline values: CDR1 SGHAT, CDR2 FQNNGV. CDR3 size: 14 residues. CDR3 amino acids: CASSLVPGNTEAFL. The CDR3 DNA is TGTGCCAGCAGTTTAGTCCCCGGGAACACTGAAGCTTTCCTT.

On this clonotype itself: The junction differs from germline at one of its ends, possibly a read error. The chain couples TRBV6-1 to TRBJ1-1; the D is unclear. The CDR3 runs to 15 residues. Germline CDR1 MNHNS, CDR2 SASEGT. The CDR3 is CAIPRDGMVNTDAFF. The DNA for the CDR3 is TGTGCCATCCCCCGGGATGGGATGGTGAACACTGATGCTTTCTTT.

Comment on this clonotype: In this CDR3 the conserved last residue, phenylalanine or tryptophan, is missing, so a read error is likely. The chain combines TRBV11-3 with TRBJ2-2; D is possibly TRBD1 or TRBD2 (5 bases each). The germline V gene has CDR1 SGHNT and CDR2 YENEEA. The CDR3 runs to 16 residues. Written as DNA, the CDR3 is TGTGCCAGCAACTTAGGGGCAGGGACGAACACAGGGGAGCTGTTTTCT. It codes for CASNLGAGTNTGELFS.

This clonotype appeared a single time. The chain has TRBV6-1 and TRBJ1-2; 8 bases match TRBD1. The CDR3 runs to 15 residues. Per germline, CDR1 MNHNS and CDR2 SASEGT. The CDR3: CASIPGTGLSYGYTF. The CDR3 region has the DNA TGTGCAAGTATCCCCGGGACAGGTCTTAGCTATGGCTACACCTTC.

The chain is built from TRBV28 and TRBJ2-1; D is perhaps TRBD1 (6 bases). The V gene's germline CDR1 is MDHEN and CDR2 SYDVKM. The CDR3 loop spans 15 amino acids. Trimming removed 6 bases at V and 4 bases at J, with 16 bases between. As DNA, the CDR3 is TGTGCCAGCAGAAGGTGGGACAACCCGTACAATGAGCAGTTCTTC. Its protein is CASRRWDNPYNEQFF.

This clonotype was picked up many times. This rearrangement joins TRBV20-1 to TRBJ2-4, with a weak D call TRBD2 (5 bases). The CDR3 sequence is 14 residues long. Trimming pared 6 bases from V and 1 base from J, leaving 13 bases between. Germline assignment: CDR1 DFQATT and CDR2 SNEGSKA (reference sequence). For the CDR3, the DNA is TGCAGTGCAATCTATCGAGGGGCCAAAAACATTCAGTACTTC. Encoded protein: CSAIYRGAKNIQYF.

This clonotype was seen a handful of times. It may be a read error: a sequence one base away is much more abundant. V usage is TRBV28 and J usage is TRBJ1-2, with D possibly being TRBD1 (5 bases). From germline, CDR1 is MDHEN and CDR2 SYDVKM. The CDR3 runs 12 residues. CDR3 in amino acids: CASRNRYYGYIF. CDR3 in DNA: TGTGCCAGCAGAAACAGGTACTATGGCTACATCTTC.